This T cell receptor (beta chain) was recorded in a study of T cells in Graves' hyperthyroidism and ophthalmopathy. The study, taken as a whole, reports: Blood also held most thyroid clonotypes expanded beyond 0.001.

The CDR3 contains 13 residues. The germline V gene has CDR1 WNHNN and CDR2 SYGVQD (reference sequence). V was cut by 3 bases and J by 4 bases, with 7 bases left in between. Patients aged 18 to 65 had newly diagnosed hyperthyroidism of under 2 months' duration. Exclusion of a patient resulted from uncontrolled infection, other autoimmune disease, pregnancy or lactation. The PBMCs were sourced from fresh peripheral blood (approximately 9 ml). This clonotype showed up many times. The antigen is undetermined. Regions amplified from RNA transcripts were the TCR beta CDR3 regions. Initially, a first-round RT-PCR of the TCR CDR3 employed the HTBI primer set. TCRdb ran MiXCR on the multiplex PCR reads and lists one entry per CDR3 protein. The data contain 650,000 to 850,000 distinct CDR3 sequences, under 20% of them singletons.

The sample comprised blood. This clonotype was sampled from a woman in her fifties or sixties with Graves' hyperthyroidism that later progressed to Graves' ophthalmopathy. The genes are TRBV10-1 and TRBJ2-1, with no clear D. The CDR3: CASSETEYNEQFF. Here the CDR3 DNA reads TGCGCCAGCAGTGAAACGGAGTACAATGAGCAGTTCTTC.